This entry describes one T cell receptor (beta chain). Its target is not known. TCRdb re-analysed the RT-PCR reads in MiXCR, keeping a single row per CDR3 protein. The sample holds more than 200,000 distinct CDR3 sequences, more than 9% seen once. Between the trimmed V and J ends, which lost 0 bases and 5 bases, there was a span of 16 bases. The length of the CDR3 is 16 residues. Germline CDR1 and CDR2: LGHNA and YSLEER. This record belongs to a study of response to subunit inactivated influenza vaccine. Study observations and caveats: Each seasonal flu vaccination may recruit only limited new T cells, authors suggested.

The chain is built from TRBV4-3 and TRBJ2-5, with D unclear. This receptor was obtained from a man aged 45-65 years who received an inactivated influenza vaccine. The specimen was non-naive T cells sorted from PBMCs, collected 14 days before vaccination. DNA for the CDR3: TGCGCCAGCAGCCAAGATCTCTGGCAGGCGCGTGAGACCCAGTACTTC. Translation: CASSQDLWQARETQYF.